This TCR beta chain was profiled in a study of beta chain features in type 1 diabetes. CD45RO/CCR7/CD25/CD127/CD95/CD27 staining was used to isolate CD4+ naive, central memory, regulatory and stem cell-like memory cells by sorting. All of the isolated RNA was reverse transcribed, so expressed TCRB transcripts were sequenced. This table comes from immunoSEQ multiplex PCR, and its TCRdb copy is limited to in-frame clones, with some not included. The data hold approximately 18,000 clones, with 50% observed a single time. The sequenced sample was stem cell memory CD4+ T cells from blood. This TCR came from a man younger than 30 in good health.

The CDR3: CASSLVVRLATDTQYF. In DNA, the CDR3 is TGTGCCAGCAGCTTAGTAGTTAGACTAGCGACAGATACGCAGTATTTT. The chain joins TRBV7-2 to TRBJ2-3; 8 bases are shared with TRBD2. Per the germline V gene, CDR1 is SGHTA and CDR2 is FQGNSA. The trim removed 1 base at V and 3 bases at J, leaving 6 bases unmatched. The CDR3 sequence is 16 residues long.